This T cell receptor beta chain appears in the sequencing data of a study of PD-1 blockade in classical Hodgkin lymphoma. Study results and caveats: There remain no defined causes for the repertoire differences, which possibly reflect disease activity or prior therapy. Newly diagnosed patients were said to have less baseline TCR diversity than healthy donors did.

Time point in this sample: newly diagnosed, previously untreated cHL patient sample. Comparison came from newly diagnosed, untreated classical Hodgkin lymphoma PBMCs. The method was immunoSEQ multiplex PCR; TCRdb's version includes in-frame clones alone and lacks a portion of them. The table shows roughly 70,000 clones, with more than 85% occurring only once. This clone appeared a single time. The antigen is undetermined. With 6 bases removed from V and 1 base from J, the gap between germline ends came to 15 bases. The length of the CDR3 is 15 residues. Germline lookup yields CDR1 WSHSY and CDR2 SAAADI.

The rearrangement links TRBV10-2 to TRBJ1-1, with a possible D match to TRBD1 (5 bases). The sequencing input was peripheral blood mononuclear cells (PBMCs). The receptor comes from a human donor with classical Hodgkin lymphoma. CDR3 amino acids: CASRGERGKNTEAFF. CDR3 in DNA: TGCGCCAGCAGGGGGGAGAGGGGCAAGAACACTGAAGCTTTCTTT.